The entry below describes one T cell receptor beta chain. Its cognate antigen has yet to be identified. No much larger clone exists at a distance of one base, and base qualities are not known. Synovial fluid samples and blood samples obtained from the same ankylosing spondylitis patients were matched. Reads for this sample came from an Illumina HiSeq 2500. Quantitative 5'-RACE with molecular barcodes was used to prepare TCR beta libraries. From the authors' description of their analysis: A new computational method based on a probabilistic model of VDJ rearrangement was used to identify disease-linked TCR variants. TCRdb passed the public sequencing reads through fastp at Q25 and MiXCR, retaining productive beta sequences. Every CDR3 protein is listed once, alongside the most common genes and DNA of its rows. TCRdb, not the authors, supplied the V and J calls. Across this sample there are about 140,000 distinct CDR3 sequences, with approximately 9.2% seen only once. The top ten constitute 7.3% of the sample.

Counted from cysteine to phenylalanine, this CDR3 has 13 amino acids. Of all the DNA, just the CDR3 is kept, 39 bases in frame from base 1. From a lookup of the germline V gene (reference sequence), CDR1 and CDR2 are DFQATT and SNEGSKA. V drops 6 bases and J drops 6 bases, leaving 17 bases in between. The data derive from a study of CD8 T cells in ankylosing spondylitis (dated by TCRdb to about 2017). Regarding the research as a whole: The study set out to find disease-linked TCR variants by profiling T cell receptor beta repertoires in ankylosing spondylitis patients and healthy donors. In total, the full study cohort was made up of 110 or so healthy donors and roughly 27 ankylosing spondylitis patients. Peripheral blood samples were taken, and synovial fluid was additionally collected from ankylosing spondylitis patients.

General study outcomes and caveats: The disease-linked clones were reported as significantly enriched in matched synovial fluid samples from ankylosing spondylitis patients. Some TCR beta motif variants had previously been reported in synovial fluid and blood of reactive arthritis patients, which suggested common disease-initiation mechanisms. The disease-linked clones had a CD8+ phenotype and were found at relatively low frequencies in peripheral blood. Blood from ankylosing spondylitis patients appeared to be characterized by a TCR beta motif made up of seven or eight highly homologous amino acid variants.

The source is a male donor with ankylosing spondylitis. Sequencing used synovial fluid, either unsorted or a sorted T cell fraction (not recorded which). The sequence is built from TRBV20-1 and TRBJ1-1, with TRBD1 as a weak D call on 5 bases. DNA sequence: TGCAGTGCACTTTTAACCCGGGGCGCTGAAGCTTTCTTT. Its amino acids are CSALLTRGAEAFF.